This T cell receptor (beta chain) was sequenced for a study of T cell repertoires in cytomegalovirus infection (dated by TCRdb to about 2019). In terms of the full investigation: Donor HLA type was relevant to the analysis, because carriage of CMV infection together with the matching HLA type was indicated by public TCR beta signatures.

Ten or more counts support this clonotype. Its antigen remains undetermined. No base quality information exists; no much larger clone differs at one position. V is clipped by 0 bases and J by 3 bases, and the sequence between their germline boundaries is 5 bases long. Inclusive of the bounding cysteine and phenylalanine, the CDR3 is 13 residues long. Just CDR3 DNA is preserved here, 39 bases in frame from base 1. The germline V gene encodes CDR1 ENHRY and CDR2 SYGVKD. What the research found in general, with its limitations: Cumulative frequency of public TCR beta family members discriminated carriers of CMV infection plus the relevant HLA type in this cohort and an independent roughly 340-donor cohort. In the ex vivo response, HLA-C-restricted CMV-specific TCR beta clonotypes were dominant, and in two of eight donors the single most frequent clonotype came from this HLA-C-restricted group.

Sequencer: Illumina HiSeq 1500. TCRdb took the public reads, trimmed them with fastp at Q25, ran MiXCR for clone calling and kept in-frame beta chains. Rows are combined by CDR3 protein, so each entry shows the most common genes and DNA. This sample gives around 140,000 distinct CDR3 sequences in total; roughly 6.5% of them show up just once. The ten most abundant clones make up 18% of the sample. This receptor was identified in a human donor in good health (CMV status not recorded). Some clones in this sample may be carry-over from other donors' samples. Recombination joined TRBV10-3 with TRBJ1-2; too little of a D gene remains to name it. The sequenced sample consisted of PBMCs. In nucleotides, the sequence is TGTGCCATCAGTGAGTCCATAGACTATGGCTACACCTTC. It encodes CAISESIDYGYTF.